Following are 17 T cell receptor beta chains from one sample sequenced in a study of patients and donors after allogeneic stem cell transplantation. TCRdb passed the RT-PCR reads through MiXCR, listing each CDR3 protein once. The repertoire has 410,000 or so distinct CDR3 sequences, roughly 16% of them found once; the top ten carry 7.2%. The source material was blood, either unsorted or a sorted T cell fraction (not recorded which). Receptor source: a human donor who was either an allogeneic HSCT recipient or a stem cell or donor lymphocyte infusion donor (not recorded which). It is not recorded whose cells these are; they may come from a transplant donor.

This clonotype was picked up one time. The chain couples TRBV6-5 to TRBJ1-2; D is unresolved. There are 14 residues in the CDR3. The V and J ends lost 4 bases and 3 bases respectively, with 12 bases between them. The germline V gene has CDR1 MNHEY and CDR2 SVGAGI. CDR3 DNA sequence: TGTGCCAGCAGTTCCCGATCCGGATACTATGGCTACACCTTC. As protein: CASSSRSGYYGYTF.

The V call is TRBV12-3 or TRBV12-4, the J call TRBJ2-7, with D perhaps assigned TRBD1 or TRBD2 (6 bases each). The CDR3 length is 13 residues. V was shortened by 3 bases and J by 7 bases, with 13 bases between the two germline ends. The CDR3 sequence is CASSLTGANEQYF. The DNA for the CDR3 is TGTGCCAGCAGTTTGACGGGGGCAAATGAGCAGTACTTC.

The chain carries TRBV11-2 and TRBJ2-7; D tentatively reads TRBD1 or TRBD2 (6 bases each). The V gene lost 5 bases and the J gene lost 7 bases, with 15 bases spanning the gap. CDR3 length: 13 residues. Germline CDR1 reads SGHAT; CDR2 reads FQNNGV. Written as DNA, the CDR3 is TGTGCCAGCAGCGGACTACAGGGTGGGGAGCAGTACTTC. Residues: CASSGLQGGEQYF.

This clonotype showed up just a few times. The chain carries TRBV7-2 and TRBJ2-3; TRBD1 matches 7 bases. CDR1 and CDR2 from the germline V gene are SGHTA and FQGNSA. The CDR3 has 15 residues. Trimming removed 7 bases from V and 2 bases from J; junction bases left unmatched: 9. The CDR3, as DNA: TGTGCCAGCAACCGCTACAGGGGTTCCACAGATACGCAGTATTTT. Protein: CASNRYRGSTDTQYF.

This chain links TRBV11-3 with TRBJ2-3; 9 nucleotides align to TRBD2. The CDR3 has 16 residues. Germline assignment: CDR1 SGHNT and CDR2 YENEEA. J gave up 3 bases and V 0 bases, and 4 bases lay outside the gene matches. The CDR3 spells CASSLEGTSRTDTQYF. The CDR3 region has the DNA TGTGCCAGCAGCTTAGAAGGGACTAGCAGGACAGATACGCAGTATTTT. The full variable domain, completed using reference TRBV11-3 and TRBJ2-3, is EAGVVQSPRYKIIEKKQPVAFWCNPISGHNTLYWYLQNLGQGPELLIRYENEEAVDDSQLPKDRFSAERLKGVDSTLKIQPAELGDSAVYLCASSLEGTSRTDTQYFGPGTRLTVL.

This clonotype was counted ten times or more. V gene TRBV24-1 combines with J gene TRBJ1-3, with unresolved D. CDR3 size: 14 residues. V was shortened by 1 base and J by 0 bases, with 3 bases between the two germline ends. Germline CDR1 KGHDR, CDR2 SFDVKD. CDR3 sequence (DNA): TGTGCCACCAGTGATTTTAACTCTGGAAACACCATATATTTT. Translated, it gives CATSDFNSGNTIYF.

This clonotype was found many times. This chain links TRBV11-1 with TRBJ2-7; TRBD2 might be the D (5 bases). Trimming removed 5 bases from V and 5 bases from J, with 16 bases in between. Looked up from germline, CDR1 is SGHAT and CDR2 is FQDESV (reference sequence). There are 14 residues in the CDR3. CDR3 residues: CASSLRVTGNEQYF. The CDR3 bases are TGTGCCAGCAGCCTTCGAGTGACCGGGAACGAGCAGTACTTC. Full variable domain (remainder filled in from reference TRBV11-1 and TRBJ2-7): EAEVAQSPRYKITEKSQAVAFWCDPISGHATLYWYRQILGQGPELLVQFQDESVVDDSQLPKDRFSAERLKGVDSTLKIQPAELGDSAMYLCASSLRVTGNEQYFGPGTRLTVT.

This clonotype was seen a few times. The chain links TRBV7-8 to TRBJ2-7, with D perhaps matching TRBD1 (7 bases). From germline, CDR1 is SGHVS and CDR2 FQNEAQ. The CDR3 runs 15 residues. The germline V and J ends were trimmed by 5 bases and 0 bases, with 14 bases remaining between them. CDR3 nucleotides: TGTGCCAGCAGCGCAGGGGGGCTGCTCTCCTACGAGCAGTACTTC. This gives the protein CASSAGGLLSYEQYF.

This clonotype was counted only a few times. The V and J genes are TRBV20-1 and TRBJ1-2; D remains unclear. The CDR3 spans 12 residues. V was cut by 6 bases and J by 8 bases, with 16 bases left in between. Germline assignment: CDR1 DFQATT and CDR2 SNEGSKA (reference sequence). CDR3 sequence: CSAGPAGRGYTF. The CDR3 DNA reads TGCAGTGCGGGCCCAGCGGGAAGAGGCTACACCTTC.

The rearrangement joins TRBV24-1 to TRBJ1-1; 8 nucleotides line up with TRBD1. The CDR3 runs 15 residues. V lost 7 bases and J lost 1; bases outside the gene matches: 7. Looked up from germline, CDR1 is KGHDR and CDR2 is SFDVKD. The CDR3 spells CATSPTGQANTEAFF. The CDR3, as DNA: TGTGCCACCAGCCCTACGGGACAGGCGAACACTGAAGCTTTCTTT.

V gene TRBV12-3 or TRBV12-4 combines with J gene TRBJ2-4; 7 nucleotides line up with TRBD2. V shed 5 bases, J shed 4 bases, and the junction held 11 bases outside the gene matches. The CDR3 loop spans 16 amino acids. CDR3 DNA sequence: TGTGCCAGCAGTCAATCAAGCGGGACCCGGAAAAACATTCAGTACTTC. It encodes CASSQSSGTRKNIQYF.

The chain is built from TRBV12-3 or TRBV12-4 and TRBJ2-2; 8 bases line up with TRBD2. The ends lost 5 bases at V and 0 bases at J; junction bases unmatched: 5. The CDR3 runs to 16 residues. CDR3 nucleotide sequence: TGTGCCAGCAGTCGGCCGGGACTAGCGAACACCGGGGAGCTGTTTTTT. Translating gives CASSRPGLANTGELFF.

This clonotype was seen many times. The V and J genes are TRBV10-3 and TRBJ1-4; maybe TRBD1 (6 bases). Between the trimmed V and J ends, which lost 4 bases and 8 bases, there was a span of 8 bases. The CDR3 runs 12 residues. Germline lookup yields CDR1 ENHRY and CDR2 SYGVKD. The CDR3 coding sequence is TGTGCCATCAGTGTGGACAGAGAAAAACTGTTTTTT. It specifies CAISVDREKLFF.

There are many counts of this clonotype. J is TRBJ1-2 and V is TRBV5-1, with no clear D. The CDR3 is made up of 14 amino acids. V lost 4 bases and J lost 4, with 14 bases in between. Germline V gene sequence: CDR1 SGHRS, CDR2 YFSETQ. The CDR3 protein is CASSPVETTYGYTF. CDR3 nucleotide sequence: TGCGCCAGCAGCCCCGTGGAAACGACCTATGGCTACACCTTC.

The genes are TRBV20-1 and TRBJ1-5; D uncertain. This CDR3 spans 11 amino acids. The V end was cut by 1 base, the J end by 9 bases, with 7 bases between. Germline V CDR1 and CDR2: DFQATT, SNEGSKA (reference sequence). The CDR3 DNA reads as TGCAGTGCTAGAGGAGAGCGGCCCCAGCATTTT. This sequence encodes CSARGERPQHF.

This clonotype was seen many times. V is TRBV20-1 and J is TRBJ2-3, with 9 bases fitting TRBD2. The germline V gene has CDR1 DFQATT and CDR2 SNEGSKA (reference sequence). Trimming removed 0 bases from V and 2 bases from J; junction bases left unmatched: 6. This CDR3 has 16 amino acids. CDR3 nucleotides: TGCAGTGCTAGAGATGGAAAGCGGGGGGACACAGATACGCAGTATTTT. Protein product: CSARDGKRGDTDTQYF.

In this sample, this clonotype turned up a few times. V is TRBV6-2 or TRBV6-3 and J is TRBJ1-1, with TRBD1 matching over 7 bases. This CDR3 is 15 amino acids long. Germline-derived CDR1 and CDR2 are MNHEY and SVGEGT. Unmatched junction bases numbered 11, after V lost 5 bases and J lost 5 bases. The CDR3 sequence is CASSIHRGVGTEAFF. CDR3 nucleotide sequence: TGTGCCAGCAGTATACACAGGGGAGTGGGTACTGAAGCTTTCTTT.